This T cell receptor (beta chain) was sequenced during a study of OX40 agonist ivuxolimab in advanced cancers. Whole-study context: Dose-escalation patients' cancers were hepatocellular carcinoma, melanoma, renal cell or head and neck cancer.

Whole-study findings and limits: Mean expanded clone counts were higher in CD8+ than CD4+ T cells.

Any history of autoimmune disease or systemic immunosuppression disqualified patients. The assay was immunoSEQ multiplex PCR, and TCRdb's table has in-frame clones only and misses some. Of approximately 37,000 clones listed, about nine tenths are singletons. Notes on this clone: Its antigen is as yet unknown.

The CDR3 runs 18 residues. The V and J ends lost 4 bases and 3 bases, in that order; junction bases with no gene match: 12. Germline V CDR1 and CDR2: LNHDA, SQIVND (reference sequence). The sequenced sample was CD4+ or CD8+ T cells sorted from blood, obtained in a trial of the OX40 agonist ivuxolimab. The chain links TRBV19 to TRBJ2-7, with 13 bases lining up with TRBD2. This TCR was sampled from an adult with an advanced solid tumor such as melanoma, head and neck, liver or kidney cancer. CDR3 in DNA: TGTGCCAGTAGTAAGTTCGGCGGACTAGCGGGGGATATCTACGAGCAGTACTTC. Encoded protein: CASSKFGGLAGDIYEQYF.